The clone carrying this T cell receptor (beta chain) came up a few times. Antigen unknown. The V gene lost 0 bases and the J gene lost 12 bases, with 16 bases spanning the gap. This CDR3 has 14 residues. The V gene's germline CDR1 is SGHRS and CDR2 YFSETQ. TCRdb re-called the 5' RACE reads with MiXCR, one entry per CDR3 protein. The sample yields roughly 450,000 distinct CDR3 sequences, around 26% seen once. This specimen comes from a study of CD8 T cells in ankylosing spondylitis. Notes on the study in general: Ankylosing spondylitis blood seemed to carry a telltale TCR beta motif made of under 10 highly homologous variants.

The rearrangement uses TRBV5-1 and TRBJ2-1; possible D gene TRBD2, 7 bases. The sample was blood, either unsorted or a sorted T cell fraction (not recorded which). The receptor comes from a male donor with ankylosing spondylitis. The CDR3 protein is CASSLEASGGGQFF. CDR3 in DNA: TGCGCCAGCAGCTTGGAAGCTAGCGGAGGGGGGCAGTTCTTC. Combining the CDR3 with reference TRBV5-1 and TRBJ2-1 gives the whole variable domain KAGVTQTPRYLIKTRGQQVTLSCSPISGHRSVSWYQQTPGQGLQFLFEYFSETQRNKGNFPGRFSGRQFSNSRSEMNVSTLELGDSALYLCASSLEASGGGQFFGPGTRLTVL.